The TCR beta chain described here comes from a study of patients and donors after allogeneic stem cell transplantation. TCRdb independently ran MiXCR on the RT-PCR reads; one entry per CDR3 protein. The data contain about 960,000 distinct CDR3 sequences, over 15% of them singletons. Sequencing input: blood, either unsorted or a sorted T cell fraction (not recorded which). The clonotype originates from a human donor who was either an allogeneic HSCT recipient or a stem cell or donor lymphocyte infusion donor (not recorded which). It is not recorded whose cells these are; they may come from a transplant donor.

CDR3 residues: CASRRGQDYGYTF. DNA of the CDR3: TGTGCCAGCAGGAGAGGACAGGACTATGGCTACACCTTC. The J gene is TRBJ1-2, the V gene TRBV6-1; 7 nucleotides agree with TRBD1. Germline values: CDR1 MNHNS, CDR2 SASEGT. The CDR3 runs to 13 residues. The ends lost 6 bases at V and 3 bases at J; junction bases unmatched: 4.